This T cell receptor beta chain was identified in a study of blood T cell repertoires in COVID-19. Overall study context: T cells, B-cell-depleted T cells, or PBMCs provided the cDNA or gDNA that served as material.

The CDR3 extends over 15 amino acids. V lost 6 bases and J 7 bases, leaving 22 bases between the germline ends. Germline V gene sequence: CDR1 MDHEN, CDR2 SYDVKM. This table comes from immunoSEQ multiplex PCR, and its TCRdb copy is limited to in-frame clones, with some not included. The sample includes a few hundred thousand clones, roughly nine tenths of them seen just once. This sequence was found in a woman aged 40 to 49 who had recovered from COVID-19. The chain recombines TRBV28 with TRBJ2-7; no definite D call. Sequences were obtained from peripheral blood. CDR3 amino acids: CASRFVGETLREQYF. The CDR3, as DNA: TGTGCCAGCAGGTTCGTGGGCGAGACCTTAAGGGAGCAGTACTTC.